This T cell receptor beta chain came from a study of blood T cell repertoires in COVID-19. On the study more broadly: Samples taken during acute and convalescent COVID-19 were collected in the United States, Italy and Spain. In each case, the material was cDNA or gDNA derived from T cells, B-cell-depleted T cells, or PBMCs.

Seattle patients were enrolled while actively infected and followed longitudinally. Study processing details: Amplification of reference gene primers provided the estimated nucleated cell counts. Data came from immunoSEQ multiplex PCR; TCRdb stores just in-frame clones and leaves some out. V and J calls and clone size follow that table, whereas D and trimming were derived from the DNA. Of about 350,000 clones listed, approximately 90% are singletons. This CDR3 has 16 residues. V lost 4 bases and J 0 bases, leaving 15 bases between the germline ends. Germline-derived CDR1 and CDR2 are LGHDT and YNNKEL (reference sequence).

The rearrangement joins TRBV3-1 (or the pseudogene TRBV3-2) to TRBJ1-1; D call uncertain. This TCR came from an older woman with COVID-19, enrolled during active disease. The sample comprised peripheral blood. The CDR3 is CASSPYAGGLNTEAFF. The CDR3 bases are TGTGCCAGCAGCCCCTATGCAGGAGGGTTGAACACTGAAGCTTTCTTT.